These 19 T cell receptor beta chains were sequenced from one sample in a study of T cells after yellow fever vaccination. One entry per CDR3 protein results from TCRdb running MiXCR on the 5' RACE reads. The profile covers 25,000 to 35,000 distinct CDR3 sequences, with about 4.6% appearing a single time and 45% to 50% taken by the ten largest. The sample in question was CD8+ T cells sorted from PBMCs, obtained 5 days after the yellow fever booster vaccination. Receptors were obtained from a man aged 25 to 40 who received the YFV17D yellow fever vaccine.

This clonotype occurred many times. The CDR3 DNA follows: TGTGCCAGCAGCCCAGGGGGAAACGAGCAGTACTTC. Translated: CASSPGGNEQYF. The V and J genes are TRBV12-3 or TRBV12-4 and TRBJ2-7, with 7 bases aligning to TRBD1. V shed 6 bases and J 5 bases; nucleotides not matched to a gene: 4. CDR3 length: 12 residues.

This clonotype was picked up many times. This chain links TRBV15 with TRBJ1-1, with no clear D. The V end was cut by 1 base, the J end by 4 bases, with 1 base between. The CDR3 is 11 amino acids. The V gene's germline CDR1 is LNHNV and CDR2 YYDKDF (reference sequence). The CDR3 nucleotides read TGTGCCACCAGCAGAGGCACTGAAGCTTTCTTT. Translation: CATSRGTEAFF.

This clonotype was counted ten times or more. V gene TRBV12-3 or TRBV12-4 combines with J gene TRBJ2-2; 7 nucleotides match TRBD2. This CDR3 contains 14 residues. Unmatched junction bases numbered 13, after V lost 10 bases and J lost 8 bases. The CDR3 reads CATTQAGRRGELFF. The CDR3 DNA sequence: TGTGCCACCACTCAAGCGGGGCGTAGAGGGGAGCTGTTTTTT.

This clonotype was seen at least ten times. The genes are TRBV7-2 and TRBJ1-1; D is uncertain. Germline V lookup: CDR1 SGHTA, CDR2 FQGNSA. This CDR3 is built from 10 residues. Trimming removed 8 bases at V and 8 bases at J, with 9 bases between. The CDR3 here is CASGFPEAFF. In nucleotides, the CDR3 is TGTGCCAGCGGATTTCCAGAAGCTTTCTTT.

In this sample, this clonotype turned up a few times. V is TRBV4-3 and J is TRBJ2-1, with D maybe TRBD1 (6 bases). The length of the CDR3 is 15 residues. The V end was cut by 0 bases, the J end by 2 bases, with 8 bases between. Germline values: CDR1 LGHNA, CDR2 YSLEER. The CDR3 loop reads CASSQERTAYNEQFF. CDR3 DNA: TGCGCCAGCAGCCAAGAAAGGACAGCCTACAATGAGCAGTTCTTC.

This clonotype was detected many times. The genes are TRBV12-3 or TRBV12-4 and TRBJ2-2; D is possibly TRBD1 or TRBD2 (5 bases each). The CDR3 length is 16 residues. Trimming cost V 3 bases and J 1 base, with 12 bases left between them. This chain's CDR3 is CASSFGTRQNTGELFF. Written as DNA, the CDR3 is TGTGCCAGCAGTTTCGGGACGAGACAGAACACCGGGGAGCTGTTTTTT.

This clonotype was seen at least ten times. The genes are TRBV7-3 and TRBJ2-5, with 7 positions matching TRBD2. The junction had 11 bases not matched to a gene; V was cut back by 5 bases and J by 5 bases. This CDR3 has 15 residues. CDR1 SGHTA and CDR2 FQGTGA come from the germline V gene. CDR3 sequence reads: CASSPTAGAGETQYF. CDR3 DNA sequence: TGTGCCAGCAGCCCCACGGCGGGAGCAGGGGAGACCCAGTACTTC.

This clonotype was seen repeatedly, ten times or more. The chain combines TRBV6-4 with TRBJ1-1, with D maybe TRBD1 (5 bases). This CDR3 is built from 13 residues. In germline, CDR1 is MRHNA, CDR2 SNTAGT. V was pared by 8 bases and J by 1 base, with 11 bases between. CDR3 DNA sequence: TGTGCCAGCCGAGTGGGGGAGAACACTGAAGCTTTCTTT. It translates to CASRVGENTEAFF.

This clonotype has at least ten counts. The J gene is TRBJ1-4, the V gene TRBV7-2; perhaps TRBD1 as D (5 bases). Germline CDR1 and CDR2: SGHTA and FQGNSA. The CDR3 covers 15 residues. Trimming pared 3 bases from V and 6 bases from J, leaving 14 bases between. CDR3 DNA sequence: TGTGCCAGCAGCTTCGGACATACTTTTGATGAAAAACTGTTTTTT. Translating it yields CASSFGHTFDEKLFF.

This clonotype was counted many times. J is TRBJ2-7 and V is TRBV20-1; 8 nucleotides agree with TRBD1. Trimming at V came to 5 bases and at J to 6 bases, leaving 12 bases not matched to a gene. Germline CDR1 reads DFQATT; CDR2 reads SNEGSKA (reference sequence). This CDR3 spans 14 amino acids. The CDR3 here is CSAHSGQGLPEQYF. CDR3 coding DNA: TGCAGTGCTCATTCAGGACAGGGCCTCCCCGAGCAGTACTTC.

This clonotype was found many times. DNA for the CDR3: TGTGCCAGCCCCATGCTCCCCGCACGCACAGATACGCAGTATTTT. This encodes CASPMLPARTDTQYF. This chain joins TRBV7-2 and TRBJ2-3, with D hard to call. Deletions cut 8 bases from V and 1 base from J, with 16 bases between. The CDR3 covers 15 residues. Germline values: CDR1 SGHTA, CDR2 FQGNSA.

This clonotype was recorded many times. The J gene is TRBJ2-1, the V gene TRBV30; D is possibly TRBD1 or TRBD2 (5 bases each). The CDR3 consists of 13 residues. V dropped 4 bases and J dropped 7 bases, with 14 bases sitting between them. Germline-derived CDR1 and CDR2 are GTSNPN and SVGIG (reference sequence). The CDR3 nucleotides read TGTGCCTGGACTCTAGAGGGGTGGAATGAGCAGTTCTTC. It codes for CAWTLEGWNEQFF.

This clonotype was observed many times. The chain is built from TRBV20-1 and TRBJ2-1, with TRBD1 matching 9 bases. Per the germline V gene, CDR1 is DFQATT and CDR2 is SNEGSKA (reference sequence). The CDR3 runs 14 residues. Losses at the gene ends were 5 bases for V and 6 bases for J; bases not matched to a gene: 8. CDR3 in amino acids: CSAAGTGPPNEQFF. As DNA, the CDR3 is TGCAGTGCTGCCGGGACAGGGCCCCCCAATGAGCAGTTCTTC.

This clonotype was detected many times. The chain carries TRBV6-5 and TRBJ2-5; D is possibly TRBD1 (5 bases). CDR3 length equals 17 residues. Germline CDR1 reads MNHEY; CDR2 reads SVGAGI. Trimming took off 0 bases at V and 2 bases at J, with 16 bases between the two ends. CDR3 nucleotides: TGTGCCAGCAGTTACTCGAGTTTCGTTCAGGGACAAGAGACCCAGTACTTC. It encodes CASSYSSFVQGQETQYF.

This clonotype was observed many times. The CDR3 loop is CASSGRTDSGNTIYF. CDR3 in DNA: TGTGCCAGCAGCGGTAGGACGGACTCTGGAAACACCATATATTTT. The rearrangement uses TRBV2 and TRBJ1-3; no reliable D call. The CDR3 has 15 amino acids. V gave up 6 bases and J gave up 0 bases, with 12 bases separating them. Germline CDR1 and CDR2: SNHLY and FYNNEI.

This clonotype has ten or more counts. The CDR3 DNA is TGTGCCAGCAGCTTGGGGGGCCCGGGACTAGCGGCCAGCTCCTACGAGCAGTACTTC. It translates to CASSLGGPGLAASSYEQYF. V and J are TRBV7-8 and TRBJ2-7; 11 bases are a match to TRBD2. The V segment lost 3 bases and the J segment 0 bases; nucleotides outside the gene matches: 13. The CDR3 has 19 amino acids. Germline V CDR1 and CDR2: SGHVS, FQNEAQ.

This clonotype was recorded many times. The rearrangement joins TRBV7-9 to TRBJ2-1; TRBD1 or TRBD2 may be the D gene (6 bases each). The CDR3 has 17 residues. Germline lookup yields CDR1 SEHNR and CDR2 FQNEAQ (reference sequence). Trimming pared 3 bases from V and 5 bases from J, leaving 20 bases between. CDR3 residues: CASSFATGPSGDNEQFF. CDR3 nucleotides: TGTGCCAGCAGCTTTGCAACAGGGCCATCGGGGGACAATGAGCAGTTCTTC.

This clonotype has at least ten counts. The chain couples TRBV20-1 to TRBJ2-1; TRBD2 aligns across 7 bases. The CDR3 is made up of 14 amino acids. Germline trimming cut 5 bases from V and 4 bases from J; bases unmatched to any gene: 8. Germline CDR1 DFQATT, CDR2 SNEGSKA (reference sequence). The CDR3 here is CSAFGPSGYNEQFF. The CDR3 nucleotides are TGCAGTGCTTTCGGGCCTAGCGGTTACAATGAGCAGTTCTTC.

In its sample, this clonotype was seen many times. One end of the junction is discordant with germline, which a read error may explain. The gene calls are TRBV29-1 and TRBJ1-2; D is uncertain. This CDR3 region has 9 residues. The germline V gene encodes CDR1 SQVTM and CDR2 ANQGSEA. The CDR3 loop reads CSVEGPLSF. DNA for the CDR3: TGCAGCGTTGAAGGCCCGTTGTCCTTC.